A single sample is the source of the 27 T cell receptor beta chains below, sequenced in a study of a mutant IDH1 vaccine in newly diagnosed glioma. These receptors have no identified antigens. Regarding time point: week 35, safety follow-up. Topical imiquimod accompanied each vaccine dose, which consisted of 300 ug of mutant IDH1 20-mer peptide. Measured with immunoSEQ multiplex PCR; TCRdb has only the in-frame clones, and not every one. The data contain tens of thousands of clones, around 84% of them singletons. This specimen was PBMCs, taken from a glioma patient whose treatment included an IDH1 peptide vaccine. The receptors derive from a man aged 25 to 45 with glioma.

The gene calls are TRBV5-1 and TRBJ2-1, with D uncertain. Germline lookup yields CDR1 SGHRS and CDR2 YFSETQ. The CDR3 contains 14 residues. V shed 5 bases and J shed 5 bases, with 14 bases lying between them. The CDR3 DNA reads TGCGCCAGCAGTATAGGATTGTTAAACAATGAGCAGTTCTTC. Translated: CASSIGLLNNEQFF.

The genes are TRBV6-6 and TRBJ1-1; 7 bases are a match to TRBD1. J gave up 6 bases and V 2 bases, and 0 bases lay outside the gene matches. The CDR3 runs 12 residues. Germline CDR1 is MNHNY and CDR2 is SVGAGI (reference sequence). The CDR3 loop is CASSYGTAEAFF. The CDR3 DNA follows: TGTGCCAGCAGTTACGGGACAGCTGAAGCTTTCTTT.

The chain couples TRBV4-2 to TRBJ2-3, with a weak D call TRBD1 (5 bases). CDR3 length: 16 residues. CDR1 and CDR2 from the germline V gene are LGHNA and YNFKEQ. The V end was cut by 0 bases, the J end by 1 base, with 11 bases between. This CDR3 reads CASSQEKAGRTDTQYF. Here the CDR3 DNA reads TGTGCCAGCAGCCAAGAGAAGGCAGGGCGCACAGATACGCAGTATTTT.

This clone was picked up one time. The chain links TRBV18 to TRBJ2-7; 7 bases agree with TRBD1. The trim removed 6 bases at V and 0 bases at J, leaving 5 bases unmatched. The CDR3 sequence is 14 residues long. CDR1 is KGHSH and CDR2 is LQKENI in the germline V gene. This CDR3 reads CASSPGTASYEQYF. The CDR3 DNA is TGTGCCAGCTCCCCCGGGACAGCCTCCTACGAGCAGTACTTC.

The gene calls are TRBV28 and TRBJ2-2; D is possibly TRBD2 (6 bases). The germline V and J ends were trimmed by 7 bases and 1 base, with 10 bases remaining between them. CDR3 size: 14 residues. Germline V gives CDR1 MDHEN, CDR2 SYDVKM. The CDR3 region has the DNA TGTGCCAGCACGGCGGGGCTGAACACCGGGGAGCTGTTTTTT. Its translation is CASTAGLNTGELFF.

CDR3 coding DNA: TGTGCCAGTAGTATGGGCGGAACAATGGGATATTCACCCCTCCACTTT. This encodes CASSMGGTMGYSPLHF. This chain connects TRBV19 to TRBJ1-6, with unresolved D. V dropped 3 bases and J dropped 8 bases, with 17 bases sitting between them. This CDR3 contains 16 residues. Per the germline V gene, CDR1 is LNHDA and CDR2 is SQIVND (reference sequence).

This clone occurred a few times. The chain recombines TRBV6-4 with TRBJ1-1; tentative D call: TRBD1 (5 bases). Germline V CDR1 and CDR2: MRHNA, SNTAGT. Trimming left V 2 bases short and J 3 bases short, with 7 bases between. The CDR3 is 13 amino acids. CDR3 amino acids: CASSDRGDTEAFF. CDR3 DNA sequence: TGTGCCAGCAGTGACAGGGGAGACACTGAAGCTTTCTTT.

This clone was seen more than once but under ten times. The CDR3 spells CASSQSQERRAFF. DNA of the CDR3: TGCGCCAGCAGCCAGTCGCAGGAGCGGCGGGCTTTCTTT. V gene TRBV5-1 combines with J gene TRBJ1-1; D ambiguous. V lost 4 bases and J lost 11, with 18 bases in between. Per the germline V gene, CDR1 is SGHRS and CDR2 is YFSETQ. This CDR3 contains 13 residues. Together with reference TRBV5-1 and TRBJ1-1, the CDR3 gives the full variable domain: KAGVTQTPRYLIKTRGQQVTLSCSPISGHRSVSWYQQTPGQGLQFLFEYFSETQRNKGNFPGRFSGRQFSNSRSEMNVSTLELGDSALYLCASSQSQERRAFFGQGTRLTVV.

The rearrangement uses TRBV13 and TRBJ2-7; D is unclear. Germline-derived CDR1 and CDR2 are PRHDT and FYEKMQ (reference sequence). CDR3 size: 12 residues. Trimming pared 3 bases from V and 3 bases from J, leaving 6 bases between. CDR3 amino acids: CASSLVNYEQYF. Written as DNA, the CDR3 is TGTGCCAGCAGCTTGGTTAACTACGAGCAGTACTTC.

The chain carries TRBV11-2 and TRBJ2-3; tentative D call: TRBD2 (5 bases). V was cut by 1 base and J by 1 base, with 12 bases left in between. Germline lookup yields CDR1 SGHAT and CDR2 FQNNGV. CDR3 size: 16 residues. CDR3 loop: CASSLVWGDGTDTQYF. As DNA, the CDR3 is TGTGCCAGCAGCTTAGTGTGGGGAGACGGCACAGATACGCAGTATTTT.

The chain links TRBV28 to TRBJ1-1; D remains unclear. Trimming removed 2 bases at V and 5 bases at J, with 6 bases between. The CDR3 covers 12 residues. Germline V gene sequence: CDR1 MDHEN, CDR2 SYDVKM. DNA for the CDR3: TGTGCCAGCAGTTTAGTCGCTACTGAAGCTTTCTTT. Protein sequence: CASSLVATEAFF.

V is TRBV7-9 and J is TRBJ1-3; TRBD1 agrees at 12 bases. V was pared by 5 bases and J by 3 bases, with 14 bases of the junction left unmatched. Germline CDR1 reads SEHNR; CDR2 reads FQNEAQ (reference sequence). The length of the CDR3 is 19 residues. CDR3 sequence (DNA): TGTGCCAGCAGCCACGGTCCAGCGGGACAGGGGGCGAGTGGAAACACCATATATTTT. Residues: CASSHGPAGQGASGNTIYF.

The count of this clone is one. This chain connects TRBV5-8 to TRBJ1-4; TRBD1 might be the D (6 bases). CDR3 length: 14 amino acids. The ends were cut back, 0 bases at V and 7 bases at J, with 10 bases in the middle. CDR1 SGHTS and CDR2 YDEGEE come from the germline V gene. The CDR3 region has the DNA TGTGCCAGCAGCTTGGAGGGGGGAAGTGAAAAACTGTTTTTT. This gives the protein CASSLEGGSEKLFF.

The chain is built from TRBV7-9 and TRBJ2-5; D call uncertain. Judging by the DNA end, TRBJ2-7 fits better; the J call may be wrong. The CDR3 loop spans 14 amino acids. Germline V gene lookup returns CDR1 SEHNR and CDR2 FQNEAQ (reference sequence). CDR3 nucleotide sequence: TGTGCCAGCAACAGACCGGGTCCGAGTTACGAGCAGTACTTC. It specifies CASNRPGPSYEQYF.

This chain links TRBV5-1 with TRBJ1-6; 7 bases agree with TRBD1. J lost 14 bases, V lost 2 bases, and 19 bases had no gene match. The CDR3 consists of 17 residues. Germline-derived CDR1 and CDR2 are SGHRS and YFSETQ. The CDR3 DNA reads TGCGCCAGCAGCTTAACGACTGCGGGACAGACGTCAGGGACCCTCCACTTT. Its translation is CASSLTTAGQTSGTLHF.

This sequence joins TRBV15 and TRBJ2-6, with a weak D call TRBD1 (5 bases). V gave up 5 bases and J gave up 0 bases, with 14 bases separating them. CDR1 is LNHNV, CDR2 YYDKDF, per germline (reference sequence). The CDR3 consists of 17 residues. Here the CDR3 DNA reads TGTGCCACCAGCGCACAGGTCAGGGTCTCTGGGGCCAACGTCCTGACTTTC. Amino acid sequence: CATSAQVRVSGANVLTF.

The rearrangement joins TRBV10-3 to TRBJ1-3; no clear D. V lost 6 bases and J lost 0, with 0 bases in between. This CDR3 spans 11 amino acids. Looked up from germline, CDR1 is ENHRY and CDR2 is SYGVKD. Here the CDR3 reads CAISSGNTIYF. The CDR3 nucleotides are TGTGCCATCAGCTCTGGAAACACCATATATTTT.

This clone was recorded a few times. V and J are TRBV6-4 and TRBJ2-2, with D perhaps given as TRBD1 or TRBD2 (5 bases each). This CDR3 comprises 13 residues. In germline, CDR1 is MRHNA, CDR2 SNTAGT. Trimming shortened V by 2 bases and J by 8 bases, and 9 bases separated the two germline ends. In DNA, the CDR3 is TGTGCCAGCAGTGACCGAGAGGGGGGGGAGCTGTTTTTT. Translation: CASSDREGGELFF.

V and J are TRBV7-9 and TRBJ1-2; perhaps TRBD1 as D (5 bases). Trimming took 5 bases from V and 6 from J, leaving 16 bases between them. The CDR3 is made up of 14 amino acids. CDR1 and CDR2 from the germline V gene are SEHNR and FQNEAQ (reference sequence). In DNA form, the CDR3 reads TGTGCCAGCAGCCATGCCATGGGGGTGGATGGCTACACCTTC. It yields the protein CASSHAMGVDGYTF.

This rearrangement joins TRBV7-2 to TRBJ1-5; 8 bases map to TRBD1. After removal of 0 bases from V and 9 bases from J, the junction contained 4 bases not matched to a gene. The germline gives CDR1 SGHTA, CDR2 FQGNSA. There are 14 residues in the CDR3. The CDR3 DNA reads TGTGCCAGCAGCTTAGCCCAGGGACAGGCGCCCCAGCATTTT. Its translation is CASSLAQGQAPQHF.

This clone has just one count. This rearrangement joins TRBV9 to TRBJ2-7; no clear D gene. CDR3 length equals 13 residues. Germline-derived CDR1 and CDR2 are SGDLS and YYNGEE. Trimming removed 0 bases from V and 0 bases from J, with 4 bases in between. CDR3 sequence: CASSVGGSYEQYF. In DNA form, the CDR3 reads TGTGCCAGCAGCGTAGGGGGCTCCTACGAGCAGTACTTC.

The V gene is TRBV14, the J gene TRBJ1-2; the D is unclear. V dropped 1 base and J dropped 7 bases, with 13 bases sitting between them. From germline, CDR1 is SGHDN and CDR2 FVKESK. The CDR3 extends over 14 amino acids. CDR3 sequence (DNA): TGTGCCAGCAGCCAAGCCCTAGTTGGAGTTGGCTACACCTTC. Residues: CASSQALVGVGYTF. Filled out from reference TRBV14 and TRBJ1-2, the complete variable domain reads EAGVTQFPSHSVIEKGQTVTLRCDPISGHDNLYWYRRVMGKEIKFLLHFVKESKQDESGMPNNRFLAERTGGTYSTLKVQPAELEDSGVYFCASSQALVGVGYTFGSGTRLTVV.

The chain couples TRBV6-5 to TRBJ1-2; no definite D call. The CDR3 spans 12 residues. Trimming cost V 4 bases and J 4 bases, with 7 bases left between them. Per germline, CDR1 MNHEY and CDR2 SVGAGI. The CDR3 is CASSLDRYGYTF. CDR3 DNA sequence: TGTGCCAGCAGTTTAGACCGCTATGGCTACACCTTC.

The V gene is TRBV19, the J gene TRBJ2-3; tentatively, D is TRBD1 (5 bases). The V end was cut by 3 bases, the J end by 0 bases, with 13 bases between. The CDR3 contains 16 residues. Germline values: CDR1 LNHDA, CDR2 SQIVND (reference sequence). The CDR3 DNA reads TGTGCCAGTAGTATTGGACACAGAAAAAGCACAGATACGCAGTATTTT. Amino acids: CASSIGHRKSTDTQYF.

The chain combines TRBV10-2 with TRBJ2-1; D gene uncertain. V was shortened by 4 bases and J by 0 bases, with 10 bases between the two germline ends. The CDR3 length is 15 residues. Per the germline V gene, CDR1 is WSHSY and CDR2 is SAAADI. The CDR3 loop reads CASSGHPSSYNEQFF. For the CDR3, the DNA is TGCGCCAGCAGTGGACATCCGAGCTCCTACAATGAGCAGTTCTTC.

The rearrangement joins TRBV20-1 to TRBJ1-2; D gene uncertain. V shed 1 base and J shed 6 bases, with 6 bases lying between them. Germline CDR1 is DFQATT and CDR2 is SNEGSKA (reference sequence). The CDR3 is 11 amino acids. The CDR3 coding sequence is TGCAGTGCTAGAGCGGCGCATGGCTACACCTTC. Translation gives CSARAAHGYTF.

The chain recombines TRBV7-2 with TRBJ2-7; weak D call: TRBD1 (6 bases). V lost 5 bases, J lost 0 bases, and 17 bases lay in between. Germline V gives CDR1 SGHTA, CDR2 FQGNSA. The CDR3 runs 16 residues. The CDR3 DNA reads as TGTGCCAGCAGCGAACGTAGAACAGGGAGCTCCTACGAGCAGTACTTC. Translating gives CASSERRTGSSYEQYF.